Listed here are 9 T cell receptor beta chains from one sample, sequenced in a study of T cells expressing NK-cell markers. TCRdb re-called the 5' RACE reads and gives one entry per CDR3 protein, without DNA. The specimen's table records about 300,000 distinct CDR3 sequences. Sequenced input: blood T cells: a sorted CD56 or NKG2C T cell subset, CD4+ or CD8+ T cells, or bulk PBMC T cells (not recorded which). The origin of the receptors is a woman aged 18 to 75 in good health.

The chain links TRBV7-3 to TRBJ2-7; TCRdb's D gene call, TRBD1, goes unchecked for lack of DNA. This CDR3 is built from 11 residues. Germline V gene sequence: CDR1 SGHTA, CDR2 FQGTGA. CDR3 region: CDSLGRGEQYF.

The chain combines TRBV12-3 or TRBV12-4 with TRBJ2-2; no DNA is available, so the TRBD2 call from TCRdb remains unchecked. The CDR3 spans 18 residues. The CDR3: CASSPRTSGRTNTGELFF.

The chain joins TRBV10-3 to TRBJ2-7. The CDR3 has 13 residues. Germline assignment: CDR1 ENHRY and CDR2 SYGVKD. This CDR3 is CAISESAGYEQYF.

This rearrangement joins TRBV12-3 or TRBV12-4 to TRBJ1-2; the TCRdb call, TRBD1, lacks DNA for checking. The CDR3 consists of 16 residues. The CDR3: CASSLSLVPKGYGYTF.

This chain connects TRBV27 to TRBJ2-1; TCRdb outputs TRBD1, but without DNA this stays unchecked. CDR1 and CDR2 from the germline V gene are MNHEY and SMNVEV (reference sequence). The CDR3 extends over 13 amino acids. This chain's CDR3 is CASSLPTRSQPLF.

Here the CDR3 reads CASSARQGLGGELFF. This chain uses TRBV7-3 with TRBJ2-2; TCRdb calls TRBD1, which cannot be checked without DNA. Germline values: CDR1 SGHTA, CDR2 FQGTGA. This CDR3 region has 15 residues.

The V gene is TRBV18, the J gene TRBJ2-3; the TRBD2 assignment by TCRdb is unverifiable without DNA. This CDR3 is built from 17 residues. The germline V gene encodes CDR1 KGHSH and CDR2 LQKENI. CDR3 sequence reads: CASSSGTSGRITDTQYF.

The J gene is TRBJ1-5, the V gene TRBV7-2. CDR1 is SGHTA and CDR2 is FQGNSA in the germline V gene. CDR3 size: 15 residues. CDR3 sequence: CASSLRADSNQPQHF.

This sequence joins TRBV6-2 or TRBV6-3 and TRBJ1-5; the D call from TCRdb, TRBD1, cannot be confirmed without DNA. CDR3 length: 13 residues. CDR1 and CDR2 (germline): MNHEY, SVGEGT. The chain's CDR3 is CASRDAPGQPQHF.